The present T cell receptor beta chain was sequenced within a study of beta chain features in type 1 diabetes (dated by TCRdb to 2017 to 2018). Broadly, across the study: Patients and healthy donors did not differ in mean age, gender distribution, total cell number or subset yield. In the study, recently diagnosed type 1 diabetes patients and matched healthy donors were compared on the TCRB repertoires of their sorted circulating CD4+ T cell subsets. Whereas all 30 or so donors provided naive and central memory subsets, regulatory and stem cell-like memory subsets were isolated from just 8 patients and roughly 8 healthy donors. Across all samples, around 99 million sorted cells were examined, and cell number per subset correlated strongly with RNA yield.

For this clone: There is no known antigen for this receptor. The record has no base qualities; no much larger clone is one base away.

The germline V gene encodes CDR1 SGHTA and CDR2 FQGNSA. The CDR3 contains 13 residues, cysteine and phenylalanine counted. Kept here is only the CDR3 DNA, which spans 39 bases and is read in frame from base 1. V gives up 5 bases and J gives up 7 bases, and the segment between their germline ends measures 9 bases. A single peripheral blood draw of roughly 0.11 L on average was collected from each donor into heparinised tubes. Using a panel that included CD45RO, CCR7, CD25, CD127, CD95 and CD27, naive, central memory, regulatory and stem cell-like memory CD4+ T cells were sorted on a BD FACSAria II. Purity was above 95% for every sorted population. PBMCs were isolated right away by Lymphoprep density gradient centrifugation and were stained directly, without culture. To minimize batch effects, samples were stained and sorted in pairs, one healthy donor with one patient per experiment. The High Capacity cDNA Reverse Transcription Kit was used to reverse transcribe all of the isolated RNA, meaning that expressed TCRB transcripts were what got sequenced. Deep immunoSEQ sequencing was performed on naive, central memory and regulatory T cell samples, with an average of around 3.4 million total reads per sample. After sorted cells were lysed in RLT buffer, RNA was extracted with DNase-treated RNeasy Micro or Mini kits, with the choice depending on cell number. Each cell subset was processed on its own to prevent cross-contamination, while patient and healthy donor samples were processed together. TCRB sequences were amplified from cDNA with the immunoSEQ multiplex PCR, producing 87-bp fragments spanning the CDR3 region. Sequencing of the amplicons was performed on the Illumina HiSeq platform. The published analysis was carried out like this. Synthetic template baselines were used to correct PCR bias computationally, reads within Hamming distance 2 were collapsed, and singletons that could not be merged were discarded. Reads were aligned against IMGT to assign V, D and J genes, CDR3 length and insertions or deletions at six rearrangement sites. Clonotype counts were normalized to sorted cell number within each subset before computing true diversity and Gini coefficients with the tcR R package. Repertoire sharing was quantified using the overlap coefficient calculated on TCRB nucleotide sequences. Out-of-frame TCRB sequences from naive cells were analyzed to stand in for the pre-selection repertoire. TCRdb stores this immuneACCESS table with in-frame sequences only. Part of the clones is absent; in the studies checked, under half of the shortfall reflects unresolved V genes, and no reason is known for the rest. V, J and clone size reflect that table, while D and trimming were determined from the DNA. For this sample there are 500,000 to 850,000 clones; 11% to 15% appear just once. Of the sample, nearly 0.04% is held by the ten largest clones.

The full study reports these points: A moderate but significant shortening of TCRB CDR3 length was observed in type 1 diabetes patients in all four CD4+ subsets. Because cDNA was sequenced instead of genomic DNA, highly expressing activated cells could be over-represented, though the groups showed no difference in activation or CD3 levels. Shorter templates might be favored by PCR, yet because patient and control samples were amplified and corrected together, any such skew would affect both groups equally. Because the HLA sub-analyses included only small numbers of individuals, any influence of HLA type on TCRB rearrangement was left unresolved. The naive, central memory and regulatory TCRB repertoires appeared to resemble one another more closely among patients than among healthy donors. At VDJ recombination sites, patients with type 1 diabetes made fewer insertions and deleted more nucleotides, a pattern implying thymic rearrangement abnormalities.

Recombination linked TRBV7-2 to TRBJ1-6; tentative D gene TRBD1, with 5 bases matching. The sample was naive CD4+ T cells from blood. Interpreted using the paper, the cell subset or site label stands for: true naive CD4+ T cells. The clonotype comes from a man aged 18 to 29 with type 1 diabetes. The nucleotides are TGTGCCAGCAGCCCCGGGGGGAATTCACCCCTCCACTTT. Translated, this is CASSPGGNSPLHF.